These T cell receptor beta chains were read from a single sample in a study of blood T cell repertoires in COVID-19. Using immunoSEQ multiplex PCR, the repertoire was profiled, and TCRdb retains in-frame clones only, with some absent. The data hold some 200,000 clones, with roughly nine tenths observed a single time. The sample consisted of PBMCs or T cells enriched from blood (not recorded which). Receptors originate from a woman in her late teens or twenties in a cohort exposed to, infected with or recovered from COVID-19 (not recorded which). The CDR3 runs from the conserved cysteine through the conserved F or W. A D gene is named only where the DNA matches it firmly. Size is stated for part of the rows, as once, few or many counts, or as a class when the clone is expanded.

TRBJ1-1 - TRBV5-1 - TGCGCCAGCAGCTTGGGTCCACAAAACACTGAAGCTTTCTTT CASSLGPQNTEAFF
TRBJ1-5 - TRBV19 TRBD1 TGTGCCATATCCTCCGGGACAGAAGGAAGTCGGCCCCAGCATTTT CAISSGTEGSRPQHF
TRBJ2-3 - TRBV19 TRBD1 TGTGCCAGTGCGGACAGGGGAGGTGCAGATACGCAGTATTTT CASADRGGADTQYF
TRBJ1-2 - TRBV3-1/TRBV3-2 TRBD1 TGTGCCAGCAGCCTCGGACAGGGTTATGGCTACACCTTC CASSLGQGYGYTF
TRBJ1-3 - TRBV3-1/TRBV3-2 TRBD1 TGTGCCAGCAGCCAAGGGACCACGACAGGGAATGGAAACACCATATATTTT CASSQGTTTGNGNTIYF
TRBJ2-5 once TRBV2 - TGTGCCAGCGATTCAGGCTGGAAGGAGACCCAGTACTTC CASDSGWKETQYF
TRBJ2-7 few TRBV18 - TGTGCCAGCTCACGGACAGTCTCTTACGAGCAGTACTTC CASSRTVSYEQYF
TRBJ2-1 - TRBV24-1 - TGTGCCACCAGTGACCCAGACAGCCGCGAGCAGTTCTTC CATSDPDSREQFF
TRBJ2-7 - TRBV11-2 TRBD2 TGTGCCAGCAGCTTAGGCGGGGGGGGCTACGAGCAGTACTTC CASSLGGGGYEQYF
TRBJ1-4 - TRBV5-1 - TGCGCCAGCAGTTATAGACAGGAAAGAAATGAAAAACTGTTTTTT CASSYRQERNEKLFF
TRBJ2-3 few TRBV9 - TGTGCCAGCAGCGTAGACGGGACTAGCACAGATACGCAGTATTTT CASSVDGTSTDTQYF
TRBJ1-1 - TRBV5-1 - TGCGCCAGCAGCTTTGAGGGCCCCGAGGCTTTCTTT CASSFEGPEAFF
TRBJ1-5 - TRBV19 TRBD1 TGTGCCAGTAGTACCCCTCGACAGGGAAATCAGCCCCAGCATTTT CASSTPRQGNQPQHF
TRBJ2-1 - TRBV5-1 TRBD1 TGCGCCAGCAGCTTGGTGGGACAGGGGAACGATGAGCAGTTCTTC CASSLVGQGNDEQFF
TRBJ2-7 few TRBV6-5 TRBD1 TGTGCCAGCAGTTCCGGGACAGGGGTCGAGCAGTACTTC CASSSGTGVEQYF